This paragraph covers one TCR beta chain sequence. The authors reverse transcribed all of the isolated RNA, so sequencing captured expressed TCRB transcripts. Sequencing used immunoSEQ multiplex PCR; TCRdb keeps in-frame clones, though not all of them. The sample lists over 300,000 clones, less than 10% occurring once. Germline CDR1 reads MNHEY; CDR2 reads SVGAGI. This CDR3 contains 14 residues. Trimming removed 6 bases from V and 6 bases from J, with 15 bases in between. These data belong to a study of beta chain features in type 1 diabetes. The chain is built from TRBV6-5 and TRBJ2-4, with D perhaps matching TRBD1 (6 bases). The sample consisted of central memory CD4+ T cells from blood. This sequence was found in a woman aged 18 to 35 in good health. CDR3: CASSQDRFPNIQYF. In nucleotides, the CDR3 is TGTGCCAGCAGCCAAGACAGGTTCCCAAACATTCAGTACTTC.